A selection of T cell receptor beta chains follows, all from one sample in a study of T cell responses to AZD1222 COVID-19 vaccine. Some clones are missing from TCRdb's copy, which holds only in-frame ones; the method was immunoSEQ multiplex PCR. The sample has about 130,000 clones; 84% are singletons. The sample in question was peripheral blood, obtained on day 0 of AZD1222 vaccination. Receptors were obtained from an adult in good health. The CDR3 runs from the conserved cysteine through the conserved F or W. The order of the fields is clone size, D gene, V gene, J gene, CDR3 protein, CDR3 DNA. The D gene is left open where the match is weak. Clone size appears in some rows only: once, few, many, or a class for an expanded clone.

few	TRBD1	TRBV7-9	TRBJ1-2	CASSPGQGNYGYTF	TGTGCCAGCAGCCCCGGACAGGGGAACTATGGCTACACCTTC
-	-	TRBV10-3	TRBJ1-4	CAISDSVGSNEKLFF	TGTGCCATCAGTGATTCCGTGGGTTCTAATGAAAAACTGTTTTTT
-	TRBD2	TRBV5-6	TRBJ2-2	CASSSYGLAGSAGELFF	TGTGCCAGCAGCTCCTACGGACTAGCGGGGTCGGCCGGGGAGCTGTTTTTT
once	-	TRBV18	TRBJ1-5	CASSNRASNQPQHF	TGTGCCAGCTCGAACAGGGCTAGCAATCAGCCCCAGCATTTT
-	-	TRBV15	TRBJ1-5	CATSRQGGASSEPQHF	TGTGCCACCAGCAGGCAAGGGGGGGCCAGCTCTGAACCCCAGCATTTT
-	TRBD1	TRBV6-2/TRBV6-3	TRBJ2-3	CASSSLGQGIPPYGGTDTQYF	TGTGCCAGCAGTTCTCTGGGACAGGGCATACCCCCTTATGGTGGCACAGATACGCAGTATTTT
-	-	TRBV6-6	TRBJ2-2	CASTHQVNTGELFF	TGTGCCAGCACCCATCAGGTTAACACCGGGGAGCTGTTTTTT
once	-	TRBV27	TRBJ2-3	CASSASSGALTSTDTQYF	TGTGCCAGCAGTGCCTCGTCAGGGGCCCTAACTAGCACAGATACGCAGTATTTT
-	-	TRBV6-5	TRBJ2-7	CASSYPELAYEQYF	TGTGCCAGCAGTTACCCTGAGTTAGCCTACGAGCAGTACTTC
few	-	TRBV5-1	TRBJ1-2	CASSLEPRSYGYTF	TGCGCCAGCAGCTTGGAACCCCGGAGCTATGGCTACACCTTC
-	TRBD2	TRBV11-2	TRBJ2-3	CASSPTRGGRQDTQYF	TGTGCCAGCAGCCCGACACGGGGGGGCCGTCAAGATACGCAGTATTTT
many	-	TRBV6-1	TRBJ2-3	CASSDVAMSTDTQYF	TGTGCCAGCAGTGATGTGGCTATGAGCACAGATACGCAGTATTTT
-	-	TRBV10-3	TRBJ1-2	CAISESSRGWGYTF	TGTGCCATCAGTGAGTCTAGCAGGGGCTGGGGCTACACCTTC
-	-	TRBV7-3	TRBJ2-1	CASSLKPRTSYNEQFF	TGTGCCAGCAGCTTAAAGCCCAGGACCTCGTACAATGAGCAGTTCTTC
-	-	TRBV6-6	TRBJ1-5	CASSVDRQDQPQHF	TGTGCCAGCAGTGTCGACAGGCAGGATCAGCCCCAGCATTTT
-	-	TRBV9	TRBJ1-5	CASSVGGIGQPQHF	TGTGCCAGCAGCGTAGGGGGAATTGGTCAGCCCCAGCATTTT
-	-	TRBV4-2	TRBJ1-1	CASSQGWGGEAGNVGNTEAFF	TGTGCCAGCAGCCAAGGATGGGGTGGGGAGGCAGGTAATGTTGGGAACACTGAAGCTTTCTTT
-	-	TRBV19	TRBJ1-2	CASSLLGYGYTF	TGTGCCAGTAGCCTACTCGGCTATGGCTACACCTTC
-	TRBD1	TRBV10-3	TRBJ1-6	CAISQDRDNNSPLHF	TGTGCCATCAGCCAGGACAGGGACAATAATTCACCCCTCCACTTT
-	TRBD2	TRBV18	TRBJ2-5	CASSPMTSGAQETQYF	TGTGCCAGCTCACCAATGACTAGCGGAGCCCAAGAGACCCAGTACTTC
-	TRBD1	TRBV6-5	TRBJ1-6	CASSRDRGYNSPLHF	TGTGCCAGCAGCCGGGACAGGGGGTATAATTCACCCCTCCACTTT
few	TRBD1	TRBV10-3	TRBJ1-1	CAISESPGTGGGNTEAFF	TGTGCCATCAGTGAGTCCCCCGGGACAGGGGGCGGGAACACTGAAGCTTTCTTT
-	-	TRBV19	TRBJ1-3	CASLPGDSGNTIYF	TGTGCCAGTCTACCAGGGGACTCTGGAAACACCATATATTTT
once	-	TRBV15	TRBJ1-1	CATSGVQTFTEAFF	TGTGCCACCAGCGGGGTCCAGACGTTTACTGAAGCTTTCTTT
-	-	TRBV27	TRBJ2-4	CASSFLLGEIQYF	TGTGCCAGCAGTTTCCTGCTTGGGGAGATTCAGTACTTC
-	TRBD2	TRBV5-4	TRBJ2-1	CASSLGTSGGQGVNEQFF	TGTGCCAGCAGCCTCGGGACTAGCGGGGGGCAGGGTGTAAATGAGCAGTTCTTC
-	-	TRBV12-3/TRBV12-4	TRBJ2-3	CASSQGLSTQYF	TGTGCCAGCAGTCAGGGGCTCAGCACGCAGTATTTT
-	-	TRBV2	TRBJ1-1	CASGAPRGTEAFF	TGTGCCAGCGGGGCCCCCCGAGGGACTGAAGCTTTCTTT
once	-	TRBV6-5	TRBJ1-5	CASSHTGGNQPQHF	TGTGCCAGCAGCCACACGGGGGGCAATCAGCCCCAGCATTTT
few	TRBD1	TRBV5-5	TRBJ2-7	CASSPDRGYEQYF	TGTGCCAGCAGCCCCGACAGGGGGTACGAGCAGTACTTC
-	-	TRBV7-3	TRBJ1-1	CASSLTYGRENTEAFF	TGTGCCAGCAGCTTAACGTACGGCAGGGAGAACACTGAAGCTTTCTTT
-	-	TRBV5-5	TRBJ2-7	CASSLGFDRTSYEQYF	TGTGCCAGCAGCTTGGGTTTCGACAGGACCTCCTACGAGCAGTACTTC
once	-	TRBV27	TRBJ2-7	CASSLQGVASYEQYF	TGTGCCAGCAGTTTACAAGGTGTTGCCTCCTACGAGCAGTACTTC
few	-	TRBV5-1	TRBJ1-2	CASSLREGHPYGYTF	TGCGCCAGCAGCTTGAGGGAGGGCCATCCCTATGGCTACACCTTC
-	-	TRBV19	TRBJ1-1	CASSITADQNTEAFF	TGTGCCAGTAGTATAACGGCTGATCAGAACACTGAAGCTTTCTTT
-	-	TRBV21-1	TRBJ1-2	CASSKEYTGMNYGYTF	TGTGCCAGCAGCAAAGAGTATACAGGGATGAACTATGGCTACACCTTC
-	TRBD1	TRBV28	TRBJ1-2	CASRPGQGASDYTF	TGTGCCAGCAGGCCGGGACAGGGGGCTTCCGACTACACCTTC
-	-	TRBV27	TRBJ2-3	CASSPGIRGREDTQYF	TGTGCCAGCAGTCCGGGAATCCGGGGAAGAGAAGATACGCAGTATTTT
-	-	TRBV2	TRBJ2-2	CASSSGNDRRPLFF	TGTGCCAGCAGTTCAGGAAACGACAGGAGGCCTCTGTTTTTT
-	TRBD1	TRBV2	TRBJ1-1	CASSGDRDQNTEAFF	TGTGCCAGCAGTGGGGACAGGGACCAGAACACTGAAGCTTTCTTT
-	-	TRBV5-1	TRBJ2-7	CASSPDLYEQYF	TGCGCCAGCAGCCCGGACCTCTACGAGCAGTACTTC
-	-	TRBV6-5	TRBJ1-5	CASSPSVDRPQHF	TGTGCCAGCAGTCCCTCGGTCGATCGGCCCCAGCATTTT
-	-	TRBV5-6	TRBJ1-2	CASSLPTGIYGYTF	TGTGCCAGCAGCTTACCGACAGGAATCTATGGCTACACCTTC
-	-	TRBV5-6	TRBJ2-7	CASSRGPVGEQYF	TGTGCCAGCAGCCGGGGTCCAGTGGGGGAGCAGTACTTC
-	TRBD1	TRBV29-1	TRBJ2-6	CSVAIGTGSGANVLTF	TGCAGCGTAGCCATTGGGACAGGCTCTGGGGCCAACGTCCTGACTTTC
-	-	TRBV28	TRBJ2-7	CASTRDRVYEQYF	TGTGCCAGCACCCGGGACCGGGTTTACGAGCAGTACTTC
-	-	TRBV15	TRBJ2-7	CATSSGITGDYEQYF	TGTGCCACCAGCAGCGGTATTACAGGCGACTACGAGCAGTACTTC
-	-	TRBV2	TRBJ1-5	CASSERAGGSWSVGPQHF	TGTGCCAGCAGTGAAAGGGCGGGGGGCAGTTGGTCCGTGGGGCCCCAGCATTTT
-	TRBD1	TRBV28	TRBJ1-1	CASRDRGNRNTEAFF	TGTGCCAGCAGGGACAGGGGCAATCGGAACACTGAAGCTTTCTTT
-	-	TRBV7-9	TRBJ1-6	CASSLDGDSPLHF	TGTGCCAGCAGCTTAGATGGCGATTCACCCCTCCACTTT
-	-	TRBV18	TRBJ1-5	CASSPSEGYHQPQHF	TGTGCCAGCTCACCATCAGAAGGGTACCATCAGCCCCAGCATTTT
-	TRBD1	TRBV5-1	TRBJ1-6	CASRRDRGNSPLHF	TGCGCCAGCAGACGGGACAGGGGCAATTCACCCCTCCACTTT
-	-	TRBV2	TRBJ1-2	CASSEQISFYGYTF	TGTGCCAGCAGTGAACAGATTTCATTCTATGGCTACACCTTC
-	-	TRBV5-1	TRBJ2-5	CASRQKVQETQYF	TGCGCCAGCAGACAGAAAGTACAAGAGACCCAGTACTTC
-	-	TRBV23-1	TRBJ1-5	CASSRDAHGGQPQHF	TGCGCCAGCAGTCGAGACGCTCATGGTGGTCAGCCCCAGCATTTT
-	-	TRBV28	TRBJ1-5	CASSTNRDPNQPQHF	TGTGCCAGCTCGACGAACAGGGACCCCAATCAGCCCCAGCATTTT
-	-	TRBV30	TRBJ1-2	CAWRRPGRYYGYTF	TGTGCCTGGAGGCGACCTGGGAGGTACTATGGCTACACCTTC
-	-	TRBV10-3	TRBJ2-5	CAISDAGSSETQYF	TGTGCCATCAGTGATGCGGGGTCAAGTGAGACCCAGTACTTC
once	TRBD1	TRBV4-1	TRBJ2-7	CASSHGTGYYEQYF	TGCGCCAGCAGCCACGGGACAGGGTATTACGAGCAGTACTTC
once	TRBD2	TRBV5-5	TRBJ2-1	CASSKGPPGGDEQFF	TGTGCCAGCAGCAAGGGACCCCCGGGAGGAGATGAGCAGTTCTTC